This T cell receptor (beta chain) was observed in a study of T cells in Graves' hyperthyroidism and ophthalmopathy. Ophthalmopathy in the patients scored at least 3 on Clinical Activity Score and at least 4 on NOSPECS grade, lasting under 3 months. Lactation, pregnancy, other autoimmune disease or uncontrolled infection led to exclusion of patients. Points from the study as a whole: Blood also contained most expanded thyroid clonotypes above 0.001. Stable hyperthyroidism was told apart from ophthalmopathy by a model built on 13 V-J features.

The source material, RNA transcripts, was used to amplify TCR beta CDR3 regions. RT-PCR in the first round (using the HTBI primer set) targeted the TCR CDR3. TCRdb passed the multiplex PCR reads through MiXCR, listing each CDR3 protein once. The table has approximately 690,000 distinct CDR3 sequences, about 14% seen once; the top ten hold 12%. For this clonotype: The antigen is unknown.

The germline CDR1 and CDR2 sequences are LNHDA and SQIVND (reference sequence). This CDR3 spans 14 amino acids. The germline V and J ends were trimmed by 1 base and 2 bases, with 9 bases remaining between them. Sample: blood. V and J are TRBV19 and TRBJ2-7; D is unclear. The sequence derives from a woman aged 50 to 60 with Graves' ophthalmopathy. DNA for the CDR3: TGTGCCAGTAGTATAGGGGGTGTACCCTACGAGCAGTACTTC. This gives the protein CASSIGGVPYEQYF.